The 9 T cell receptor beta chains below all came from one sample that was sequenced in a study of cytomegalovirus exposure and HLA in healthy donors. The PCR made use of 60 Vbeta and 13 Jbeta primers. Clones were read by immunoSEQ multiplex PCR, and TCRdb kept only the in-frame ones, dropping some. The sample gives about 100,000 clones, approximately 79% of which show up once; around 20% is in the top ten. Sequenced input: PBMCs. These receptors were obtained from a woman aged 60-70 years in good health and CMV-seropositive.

The CDR3 protein is CASRVDRGTYEQYF. In DNA form, the CDR3 reads TGTGCCAGCAGGGTGGACAGGGGCACCTACGAGCAGTACTTC. The chain has TRBV28 and TRBJ2-5, with 9 bases that match TRBD1. Matching the DNA end better, TRBJ2-7 makes the J call doubtful. There are 14 residues in the CDR3. Germline-derived CDR1 and CDR2 are MDHEN and SYDVKM.

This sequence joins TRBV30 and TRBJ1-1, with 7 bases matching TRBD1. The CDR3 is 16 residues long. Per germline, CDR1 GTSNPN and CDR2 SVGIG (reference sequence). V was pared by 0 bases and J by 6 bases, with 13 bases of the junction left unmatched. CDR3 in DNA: TGTGCCTGGAGTGTACATTTATTGCAGGGGGACGCTGAAGCTTTCTTT. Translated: CAWSVHLLQGDAEAFF.

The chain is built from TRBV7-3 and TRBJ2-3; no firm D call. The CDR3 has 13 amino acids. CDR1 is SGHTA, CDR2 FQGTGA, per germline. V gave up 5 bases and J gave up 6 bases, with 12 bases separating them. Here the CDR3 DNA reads TGTGCCAGCAGCCCGACTCCTCCGGATACGCAGTATTTT. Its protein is CASSPTPPDTQYF.

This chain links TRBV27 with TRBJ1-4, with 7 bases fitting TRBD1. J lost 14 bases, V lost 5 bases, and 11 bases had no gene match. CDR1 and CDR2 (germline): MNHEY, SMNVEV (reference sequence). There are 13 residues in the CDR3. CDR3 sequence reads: CASSPVDRVGLFF. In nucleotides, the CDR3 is TGTGCCAGCAGTCCAGTAGACAGGGTCGGGCTGTTTTTT. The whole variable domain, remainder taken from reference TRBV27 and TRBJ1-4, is EAQVTQNPRYLITVTGKKLTVTCSQNMNHEYMSWYRQDPGLGLRQIYYSMNVEVTDKGDVPEGYKVSRKEKRNFPLILESPSPNQTSLYFCASSPVDRVGLFFGSGTQLSVL.

In DNA, the CDR3 is TGTGCCAGCAGCAAGAGCGGGAGGGACTACAATGAGCAGTTCTTC. Translated: CASSKSGRDYNEQFF. This chain links TRBV7-9 with TRBJ2-1; 10 nucleotides align to TRBD2. Germline V gene lookup returns CDR1 SEHNR and CDR2 FQNEAQ (reference sequence). The length of the CDR3 is 15 residues. After removal of 5 bases from V and 3 bases from J, the junction contained 4 bases not matched to a gene.

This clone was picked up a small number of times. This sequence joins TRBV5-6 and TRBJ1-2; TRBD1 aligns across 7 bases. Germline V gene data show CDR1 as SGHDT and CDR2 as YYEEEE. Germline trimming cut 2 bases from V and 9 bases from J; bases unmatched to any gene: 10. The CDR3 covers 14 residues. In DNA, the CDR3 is TGTGCCAGCAGCTTTAGCGGGACAGACGGGCGCTACACCTTC. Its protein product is CASSFSGTDGRYTF.

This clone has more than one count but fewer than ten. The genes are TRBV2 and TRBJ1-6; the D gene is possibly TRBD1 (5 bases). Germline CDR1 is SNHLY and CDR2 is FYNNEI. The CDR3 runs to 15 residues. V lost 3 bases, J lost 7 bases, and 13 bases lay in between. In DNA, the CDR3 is TGTGCCAGCAGTGAGCTCTTGCGGGGGAATTCACCCCTCCACTTT. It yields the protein CASSELLRGNSPLHF.

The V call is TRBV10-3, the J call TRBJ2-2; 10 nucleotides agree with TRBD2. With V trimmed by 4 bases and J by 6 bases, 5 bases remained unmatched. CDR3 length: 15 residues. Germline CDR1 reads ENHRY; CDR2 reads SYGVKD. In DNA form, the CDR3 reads TGTGCCATCAGTGGGGCTAGCGGGAGTTCCGGGGAGCTGTTTTTT. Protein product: CAISGASGSSGELFF.

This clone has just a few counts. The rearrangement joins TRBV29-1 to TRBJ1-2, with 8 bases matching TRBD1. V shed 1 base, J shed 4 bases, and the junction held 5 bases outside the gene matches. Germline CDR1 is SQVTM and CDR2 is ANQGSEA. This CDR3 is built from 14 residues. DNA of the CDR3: TGCAGCGTTGAAGTAAGGGGACAGGCCTATGGCTACACCTTC. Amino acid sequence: CSVEVRGQAYGYTF.